Reported below is one T cell receptor beta chain. Its antigen is currently not known. No much larger clone exists at a distance of one base, and base qualities are not known. These data belong to a study of cytomegalovirus exposure and HLA in healthy donors (dated by TCRdb to 2016 to 2017). Study-level background: An earlier analysis of under 600 of the donors reported 276 Gb of sequence data and 117 million unique TCR beta sequences from 150 million to 200 million T cells. An early release covering 550 to 700 HLA-typed donors comprised roughly 300 gigabases of sequencing data and roughly 85 million unique TCR sequences. Among the roughly 410 genotyped donors, approximately 77% belonged to the genetic ancestry cluster associated with self-reported Caucasian donors. The study aimed to test whether signatures of past pathogen exposure could be identified by cataloging public T cell receptors. The study used immunosequencing to profile the T cell repertoires of under 700 subjects and linked those repertoires to cytomegalovirus serostatus. Along with the 666-subject first cohort, a separate validation cohort of around 120 different subjects was used. The study combined high-throughput TCR immunosequencing, statistical association of individual TCRs with disease status, and machine learning to predict cytomegalovirus infection status. A later analysis re-examined previously published TCR beta repertoires from 500 to 700 donors and added high-resolution HLA genotyping to investigate patterns of TCR occurrence. The later analysis used no new phenotypic data to find candidate immune exposures, relying instead on TCR beta sequences and their occurrence across donors. An earlier analysis of around 580 of the donors used high-throughput TCR beta sequencing to judge whether each TCR beta V gene segment behaved as functional or pseudogenic. Alongside the repertoire data, information on donor age, sex, ethnicity and CMV serostatus was compiled. Genome-wide SNP genotypes for about 60% of the roughly 700 donors were used in a later genetic analysis, which treated that subset as a discovery cohort. Every discovery cohort repertoire had been produced on one sequencing platform. Class I and class II HLA loci were covered by the typing at four-digit resolution. Typing coverage varied by locus: roughly 620-640 donors for A, B, C, DRB1 and DQB1; approximately 500 for DQA1; around 570 for DPA1; about 450 for DPB1. Roughly five DR-DQ haplotypes were handled as single units for association and clustering, since linkage in the cohort was strong. Across around 400 genotyped donors of the cohort, an average of roughly 250,000 unique TCR beta nucleotide sequences per donor were sequenced, and around 20% of those sequences were non-productive. Paper-wide results and their limitations: A cluster of highly shared sequence variants was judged likely to represent a technical artifact of the sequencing pipeline. Immune exposure information for the cohort was limited to CMV serostatus. Because HLA typing was unavailable for some donors at each locus, only the typed subset was used in association tests. In this cohort, only TCR beta chains were sequenced, and detectable features were limited by the absence of alpha or paired-chain data. Compared with the 666-donor mean, donors in an Asian-associated ancestry cluster had fewer N-insertions in productive TCRs, according to a later genetic analysis. Three of the identified cytomegalovirus-associated TCR beta chains were confirmed in vitro to be specific for cytomegalovirus antigens. It was suggested by the authors that the approach could potentially be generalized to other disease states and immunological phenotypes. The classifier was reported to diagnose cytomegalovirus status with high specificity and sensitivity in both the original and validation cohorts. When HLA alleles, especially DR and DQ, strongly co-occurred, attributing TCR associations to individual alleles was difficult. A later analysis associated 16,951 TCR beta sequences with specific HLA alleles at a false discovery rate of 0.05. An earlier analysis of 450 to 750 of the donors showed that most TCR beta V segments appeared in productive rearrangements either about 87% or about 30% of the time, which broadly matched IMGT annotations. In a later analysis, HLA-associated TCR beta chains showed more clonal expansion and lower generation probabilities than non-associated chains that were equally common. The 87-base-pair reads could not distinguish some IMGT-functional V segments, including TRBV6-2 and TRBV6-3, so those segments were excluded. A further reported finding was that TCR beta sequences accurately predicted the HLA-A and HLA-B alleles for most subjects in the first cohort. In a later genetic analysis, a missense DCLRE1C variant was associated with V-gene and J-gene trimming of TCR beta chains, and the association was replicated in an independent cohort. Linkage disequilibrium might explain the correlated functional status among segregating V segments, but an unknown experimental factor could not be excluded. According to a later analysis, TCR association rates differed among HLA loci, with DRB1 alleles showing the most associated TCRs and HLA-C alleles showing the fewest. A later analysis found that most CMV-associated TCR beta chains appeared HLA-restricted, with HLA associations seemingly driven largely by CMV exposure. Some 16 rarely observed V segments, including chromosome 9 orphons, were excluded from the earlier analysis of approximately 500 of the donors because counts were too low. Most TCR sequences were seen in very few donors, while some public TCRs were found in many individuals. In the study, about 150 TCR beta chains were listed as associated with cytomegalovirus. A later analysis reported that several top co-occurrence clusters appeared linked to parvovirus B19, influenza, CMV and Epstein-Barr virus. The presence/absence analyses assumed that sequencing depth was roughly uniform across donors, and that assumption may not be true.

Here V drops 0 bases and J drops 0 bases, and the junction holds 3 bases not matched to any gene. The CDR3 goes from the cysteine to the phenylalanine over 16 residues. Only the CDR3 DNA stays, 48 bases, in frame from base 1. CDR1 and CDR2 are drawn from the germline V gene (reference sequence): PRHDT, FYEKMQ. Library method: the immunoSEQ multiplex PCR assay. For the multiplex PCR, a mixture combining 60 forward primers for TCR Vbeta segments and 13 reverse primers for TCR Jbeta segments was used. The CDR3 region of rearranged TCR beta genes was amplified from genomic DNA with a multiplex PCR assay. Amplified TCR beta libraries were sequenced as 87-base-pair reads on the Illumina HiSeq System. Per the authors' processing: Across the 600 to 700 repertoires, a later analysis counted 80 million or so unique TCR beta chains, around 11 million of which were shared by at least two donors. A nearest-neighbor algorithm error-corrected the raw reads and collapsed the reads into unique sequences, merging closely related sequences to remove PCR and sequencing errors. To assign V, D and J gene segments, CDR3 sequences were aligned to IMGT reference sequences. For a sequence to be retained, a match of at least six nucleotides was required to both a V gene segment and a J gene segment. A rearrangement counted as productive if the CDR3 had no stop codons and remained in frame with V and J, and every other rearrangement counted as non-productive. Following IMGT convention, CDR3 was defined as the stretch from the second conserved V-encoded cysteine to the conserved J-encoded phenylalanine. The earlier analysis of some 600 of the donors excluded sequences that lacked an unambiguous match to a single V gene segment. In an earlier analysis of several hundred of the donors, a V segment was called functional when productive rearrangements were above 56.7%, and segregating when the standard deviation between donors exceeded 5%. A statistical classification framework was built for diagnosing cytomegalovirus status from the catalog of TCR beta chain sequences. In a later analysis, V and J genes were assigned by comparing TCR nucleotide sequences against IMGT/GENE-DB human TR gene sequences. A later analysis assigned CDR3 sequences and most-parsimonious VDJ recombination scenarios with the TCRdist pipeline. In a later analysis, each TCR beta chain was defined by its CDR3 amino acid sequence together with its V-gene family, and reads lacking a unique V-gene family were excluded. To address suspected cross-contamination and a sequencing artifact, a later analysis removed 450 to 700 highly shared, low-generation-probability nucleotide sequences. For each public chain, a later analysis derived a clonal expansion index from normalized ranks of inferred template counts within each repertoire. Generation probabilities in a later analysis came from a VDJ recombination model fitted to out-of-frame rearrangements, and those results were checked against IGoR. A later analysis scored TCR-TCR, TCR-HLA and TCR-CMV co-occurrence with hypergeometric tests, applying a repertoire-size bias correction to TCR pairs. A later analysis estimated false discovery rates by permuting HLA or CMV assignments 20 times. A later analysis grouped co-occurring TCRs with DBSCAN, adding TCRdist sequence similarity when clustering within HLA-allele-positive subsets. Co-occurrence clustering excluded repertoires with fewer than 30,000 or more than 120,000 public chains, plus five with anomalous nucleotide sharing. Drawn from immuneACCESS, this table holds only the in-frame rearrangements with V and J called that TCRdb kept. Clones are partly lost; checked studies trace under half to an unresolved V gene and leave the rest unexplained. V, J and clone size derive from that table, while D and trimming were established from the DNA sequence. The sample contains about 130,000 clones, about 80% of them found a single time. The ten largest clones capture under 4.5% of the sample.

In total, fewer than 750 healthy bone marrow donors made up the cohort. At the time of sampling, every cohort member was nominally healthy, though immune exposures that went unrecorded were likely present. The donor was CMV seronegative and belonged to the group of roughly 330 seronegative cohort members. A peripheral blood sample was collected from each donor, and TCR beta sequencing was performed on peripheral blood mononuclear cells. Genomic DNA extraction from the blood cell samples was performed with the Qiagen DNeasy Blood Extraction Kit. The specimen sequenced was PBMCs. In this chain, TRBV13 is recombined with TRBJ1-2; 8 of the junction bases match TRBD1. This sequence was found in a middle-aged woman in good health and CMV-seronegative. The CDR3 protein sequence reads: CASSLGTGVTNYGYTF. The DNA sequence is given as TGTGCCAGCAGCTTAGGGACAGGGGTAACTAACTATGGCTACACCTTC.